These T cell receptor beta chains were read from a single sample in a study of T cell responses to AZD1222 COVID-19 vaccine. Clones were read by immunoSEQ multiplex PCR, and TCRdb kept only the in-frame ones, dropping some. The data contain under 85,000 clones, roughly 88% of them singletons. The starting material was peripheral blood, obtained on day 0 of MenACWY control vaccination. These receptors were collected from an adult in good health. Each CDR3 is given without its conserved first and last residue. Fields, in order: V gene, D gene, CDR3 protein. The D gene is left open where the match is weak.

v_gene: TRBV13
d_gene: TRBD1
CDR3aa: ASSSPDRRTYEQY

v_gene: TRBV21-1
d_gene: NA
CDR3aa: ASSGRRETSTDTQY

v_gene: TRBV7-2
d_gene: NA
CDR3aa: ASSLDGLSNQPQH

v_gene: TRBV10-1
d_gene: NA
CDR3aa: ASSEKMEGATNEKLF

v_gene: TRBV25-1
d_gene: NA
CDR3aa: ASSESPGSQNIQY

v_gene: TRBV11-3
d_gene: NA
CDR3aa: ASSSRDGYSPLH

v_gene: TRBV7-2
d_gene: TRBD2
CDR3aa: ASSSSLAGGSEQY

v_gene: TRBV5-1
d_gene: NA
CDR3aa: ASSLDGDVLYQPQH

v_gene: TRBV21-1
d_gene: NA
CDR3aa: ASSKDGPLSNQPQH

v_gene: TRBV6-6
d_gene: TRBD1
CDR3aa: ASSYSGRGGTEAF

v_gene: TRBV7-6
d_gene: TRBD1
CDR3aa: ASSLRGGWNNEQF

v_gene: TRBV13
d_gene: TRBD1
CDR3aa: ASSLTGQGDTGELF

v_gene: TRBV4-1
d_gene: TRBD1
CDR3aa: ASSRSPGQGTYEQY

v_gene: TRBV28
d_gene: NA
CDR3aa: ASSFYGVNEQF

v_gene: TRBV5-4
d_gene: TRBD2
CDR3aa: ASSRRLAGDTGELF

v_gene: TRBV5-4
d_gene: NA
CDR3aa: ASSSRQESYEQY

v_gene: TRBV7-2
d_gene: TRBD2
CDR3aa: ASSGSGGSYNEQF

v_gene: TRBV7-9
d_gene: NA
CDR3aa: ASSFMTSGETQY

v_gene: TRBV19
d_gene: NA
CDR3aa: ASSIQGTGANVLT

v_gene: TRBV6-6
d_gene: NA
CDR3aa: ASSTKQNTEAF

v_gene: TRBV5-1
d_gene: NA
CDR3aa: ASSQGGSSGANVLT

v_gene: TRBV2
d_gene: NA
CDR3aa: ASSEGVLNTEAF

v_gene: TRBV5-1
d_gene: TRBD1
CDR3aa: ASSTGGATYEQY

v_gene: TRBV9
d_gene: NA
CDR3aa: ASSPYSGSYT

v_gene: TRBV6-5
d_gene: NA
CDR3aa: ASSFPMGTTGELF

v_gene: TRBV3-1/TRBV3-2
d_gene: NA
CDR3aa: ASTTQGEAF

v_gene: TRBV7-8
d_gene: NA
CDR3aa: ASSLGRRQPYQETQY

v_gene: TRBV3-1/TRBV3-2
d_gene: TRBD1
CDR3aa: ASSQDRHSTEAF

v_gene: TRBV15
d_gene: NA
CDR3aa: ATSRGPPPLH

v_gene: TRBV6-4
d_gene: TRBD1
CDR3aa: ASSIQGSITPGSYNEQF

v_gene: TRBV5-4
d_gene: NA
CDR3aa: ASSLVSTLNSPLH

v_gene: TRBV19
d_gene: NA
CDR3aa: ASSTVSAPNTEAF

v_gene: TRBV7-9
d_gene: NA
CDR3aa: ASSYRRGTEAF

v_gene: TRBV11-3
d_gene: NA
CDR3aa: ASSSPSEFKSAEDTQY

v_gene: TRBV6-5
d_gene: NA
CDR3aa: ASGLQNYGYT

v_gene: TRBV7-8
d_gene: NA
CDR3aa: ASSLNSWNTEAF

v_gene: TRBV19
d_gene: TRBD1
CDR3aa: ASSIPGRGRVQPQH

v_gene: TRBV2
d_gene: TRBD1
CDR3aa: ASSYTPGQRMMNTEAF

v_gene: TRBV7-2
d_gene: TRBD2
CDR3aa: ASSTLAGGPGNEQF

v_gene: TRBV5-1
d_gene: TRBD2
CDR3aa: ASSPGGVGETQY

v_gene: TRBV4-3
d_gene: NA
CDR3aa: ASSQESAESYEQY

v_gene: TRBV5-6
d_gene: TRBD2
CDR3aa: ASSLMRGSGGGTDTQY

v_gene: TRBV19
d_gene: NA
CDR3aa: ASSIGGGNEQF

v_gene: TRBV19
d_gene: NA
CDR3aa: PKDRNTEAF

v_gene: TRBV19
d_gene: NA
CDR3aa: ASSMGGRGTGGQPQH

v_gene: TRBV21-1
d_gene: NA
CDR3aa: ASSKGTGQSNYGYT

v_gene: TRBV18
d_gene: TRBD2
CDR3aa: ASSPTSGGDTQY

v_gene: TRBV27
d_gene: NA
CDR3aa: ASSLLPEGINSPLH

v_gene: TRBV2
d_gene: NA
CDR3aa: ASSRQNQPQH

v_gene: TRBV4-2
d_gene: NA
CDR3aa: ASSQDSFTEAF

v_gene: TRBV27
d_gene: NA
CDR3aa: ASSFRGGYGYT

v_gene: TRBV10-3
d_gene: NA
CDR3aa: AISGHGYEQY

v_gene: TRBV2
d_gene: TRBD2
CDR3aa: ASTSKRGHSYNEQF

v_gene: TRBV28
d_gene: NA
CDR3aa: ASRPIRALTEAF